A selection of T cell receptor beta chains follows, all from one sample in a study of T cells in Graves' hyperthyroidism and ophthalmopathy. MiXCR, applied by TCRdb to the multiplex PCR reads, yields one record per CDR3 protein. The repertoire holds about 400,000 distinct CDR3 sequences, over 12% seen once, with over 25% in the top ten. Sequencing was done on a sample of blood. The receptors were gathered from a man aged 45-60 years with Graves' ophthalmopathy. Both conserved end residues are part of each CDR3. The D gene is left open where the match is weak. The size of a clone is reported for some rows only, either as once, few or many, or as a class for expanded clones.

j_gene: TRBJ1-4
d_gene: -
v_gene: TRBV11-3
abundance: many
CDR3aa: CASSLTNEKLFF
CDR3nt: TGTGCCAGCAGCTTAACTAATGAAAAACTGTTTTTT

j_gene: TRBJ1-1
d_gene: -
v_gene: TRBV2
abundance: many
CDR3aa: CASGFGSTEAFF
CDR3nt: TGTGCCAGCGGTTTTGGCAGCACTGAAGCTTTCTTT

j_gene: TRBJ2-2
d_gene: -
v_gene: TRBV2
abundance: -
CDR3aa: CASSRSQVTAGELFF
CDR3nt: TGTGCCAGCAGTCGTTCCCAGGTTACCGCCGGGGAGCTGTTTTTT

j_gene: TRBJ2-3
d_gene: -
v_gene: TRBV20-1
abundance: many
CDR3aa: CSTELRINPDTQYF
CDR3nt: TGCAGTACGGAGTTGCGAATCAATCCAGATACGCAGTATTTT

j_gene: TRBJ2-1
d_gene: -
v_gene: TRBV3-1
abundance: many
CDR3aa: CASSQNSDEQFF
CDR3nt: TGTGCCAGCAGCCAAAACTCGGATGAGCAGTTCTTC

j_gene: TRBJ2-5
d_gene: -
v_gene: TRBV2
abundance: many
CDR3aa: CASSIAPETQYF
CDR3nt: TGTGCCAGCAGCATAGCTCCTGAGACCCAGTACTTC

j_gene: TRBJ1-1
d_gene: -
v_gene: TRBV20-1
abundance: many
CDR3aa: CSASSGLVNTEAFF
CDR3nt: TGCAGTGCTAGTTCTGGTCTAGTGAACACTGAAGCTTTCTTT

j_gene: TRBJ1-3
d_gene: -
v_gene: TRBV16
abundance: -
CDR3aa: CASSQSPRARGTIYF
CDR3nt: TGTGCCAGCAGCCAATCGCCCAGGGCCCGGGGCACCATATATTTT

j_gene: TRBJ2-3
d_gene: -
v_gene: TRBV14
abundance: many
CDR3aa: CASSLGHSYTQYF
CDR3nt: TGTGCCAGCAGCCTCGGACATTCCTATACGCAGTATTTT

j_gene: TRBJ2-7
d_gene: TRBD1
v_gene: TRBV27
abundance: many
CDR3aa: CASSYTGDHEQYF
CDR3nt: TGTGCCAGCAGTTATACAGGGGACCACGAGCAGTACTTC

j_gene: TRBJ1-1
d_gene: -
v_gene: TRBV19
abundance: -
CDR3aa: CASSRTAMSTEAFF
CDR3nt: TGTGCCAGTAGCCGGACAGCAATGAGCACTGAAGCTTTCTTT

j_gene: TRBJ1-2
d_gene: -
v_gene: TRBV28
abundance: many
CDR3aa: CASSLGNEVGYTF
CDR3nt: TGTGCCAGCAGTTTAGGGAACGAGGTGGGCTACACCTTC

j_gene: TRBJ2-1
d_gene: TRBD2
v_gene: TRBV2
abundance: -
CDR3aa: CASQPLAGYNEQFF
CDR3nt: TGTGCCAGCCAACCACTAGCGGGATACAATGAGCAGTTCTTC

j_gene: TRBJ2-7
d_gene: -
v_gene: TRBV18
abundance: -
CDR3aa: CASSPEAIIDYEQYF
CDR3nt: TGTGCCAGCTCACCGGAGGCCATTATAGACTACGAGCAGTACTTC

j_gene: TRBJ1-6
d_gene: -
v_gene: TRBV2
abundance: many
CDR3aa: CASTLSGATNSPLHF
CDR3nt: TGTGCCAGCACATTGTCGGGGGCCACTAATTCACCCCTCCACTTT

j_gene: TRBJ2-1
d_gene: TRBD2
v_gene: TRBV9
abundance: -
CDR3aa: CASSVEGLVYNEQFF
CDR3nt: TGTGCCAGCAGCGTAGAGGGACTAGTCTACAATGAGCAGTTCTTC

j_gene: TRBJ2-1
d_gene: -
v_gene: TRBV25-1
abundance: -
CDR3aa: CASSESGVSSYNEQFF
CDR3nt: TGTGCCAGCAGTGAATCCGGCGTCAGCTCCTACAATGAGCAGTTCTTC

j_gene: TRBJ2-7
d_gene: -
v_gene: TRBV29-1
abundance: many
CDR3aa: CSVSTGSYTYEQYF
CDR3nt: TGCAGCGTCTCGACCGGGAGTTACACCTACGAGCAGTACTTC

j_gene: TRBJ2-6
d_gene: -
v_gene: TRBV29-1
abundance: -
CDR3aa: CSVSRESPSGANVLTF
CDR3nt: TGCAGCGTTTCCCGGGAATCACCCTCTGGGGCCAACGTCCTGACTTTC

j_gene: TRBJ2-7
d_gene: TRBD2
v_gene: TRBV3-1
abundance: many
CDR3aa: CASSLTSGRAWAYEQYF
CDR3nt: TGTGCCAGCAGCCTTACTAGCGGGAGGGCCTGGGCGTACGAGCAGTACTTC

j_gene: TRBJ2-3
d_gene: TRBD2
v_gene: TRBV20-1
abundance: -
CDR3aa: CSARAGSGRHGDTQYF
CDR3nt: TGCAGTGCTAGGGCGGGTAGCGGGAGGCATGGAGATACGCAGTATTTT

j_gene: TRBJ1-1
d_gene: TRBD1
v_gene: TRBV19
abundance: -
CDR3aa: CASRLTGSMNTEAFF
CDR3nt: TGTGCCAGTAGACTGACAGGGTCCATGAACACTGAAGCTTTCTTT

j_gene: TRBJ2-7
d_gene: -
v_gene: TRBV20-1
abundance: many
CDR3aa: CSANTRHDEQYF
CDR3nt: TGCAGTGCTAACACTAGGCATGACGAGCAGTACTTC

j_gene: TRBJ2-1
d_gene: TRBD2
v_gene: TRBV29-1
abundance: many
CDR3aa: CSVVGGRQEKQFF
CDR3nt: TGCAGCGTTGTAGGCGGGAGACAAGAGAAGCAGTTCTTC

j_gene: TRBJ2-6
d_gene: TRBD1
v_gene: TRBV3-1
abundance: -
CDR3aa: CASSHHQGDRAGANVLTF
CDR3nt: TGTGCCAGCAGCCACCATCAAGGAGACAGGGCTGGGGCCAACGTCCTGACTTTC

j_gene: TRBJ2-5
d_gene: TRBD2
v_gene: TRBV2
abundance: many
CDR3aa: CASIPGLAPETQYF
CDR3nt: TGTGCCAGCATACCGGGACTAGCGCCTGAGACCCAGTACTTC

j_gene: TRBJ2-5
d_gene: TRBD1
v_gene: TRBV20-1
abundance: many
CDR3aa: CSASTGEETQYF
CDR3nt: TGCAGTGCTTCTACAGGGGAGGAGACCCAGTACTTC

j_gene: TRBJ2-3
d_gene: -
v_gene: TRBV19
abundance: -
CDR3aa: CASSGSDTQYF
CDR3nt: TGTGCCAGTAGTGGATCAGATACGCAGTATTTT

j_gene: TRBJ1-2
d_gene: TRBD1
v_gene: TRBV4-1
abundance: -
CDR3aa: CASSIFTGQGARGYTF
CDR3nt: TGCGCCAGCAGCATTTTCACGGGGCAGGGGGCGCGTGGCTACACCTTC

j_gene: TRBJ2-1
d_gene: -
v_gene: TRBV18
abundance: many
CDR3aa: CASSLLGYEQFF
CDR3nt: TGTGCCAGCTCACTCTTGGGGTATGAGCAGTTCTTC

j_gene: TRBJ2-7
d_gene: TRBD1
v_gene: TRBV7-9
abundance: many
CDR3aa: CASSLETGLTYEQYF
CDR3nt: TGTGCCAGCAGCTTAGAGACAGGGTTGACTTACGAGCAGTACTTC

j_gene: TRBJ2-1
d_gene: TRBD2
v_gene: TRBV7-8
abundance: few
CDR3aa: CASSPPWLAGGNEQFF
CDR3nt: TGTGCCAGCAGCCCACCGTGGCTAGCGGGAGGAAATGAGCAGTTCTTC

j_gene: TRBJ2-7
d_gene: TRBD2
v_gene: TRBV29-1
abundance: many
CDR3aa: CSVGTSGRFAEQYF
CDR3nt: TGCAGCGTTGGCACTAGCGGGAGGTTTGCCGAGCAGTACTTC

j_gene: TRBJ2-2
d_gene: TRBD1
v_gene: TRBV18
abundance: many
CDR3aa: CASSPRQGNTGELFF
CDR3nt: TGTGCCAGCTCACCTCGACAGGGGAACACCGGGGAGCTGTTTTTT

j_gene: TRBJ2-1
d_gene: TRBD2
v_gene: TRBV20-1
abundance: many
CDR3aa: CSASEMSTSGRDNEQFF
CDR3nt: TGCAGTGCTAGTGAAATGTCAACCAGCGGGAGAGACAATGAGCAGTTCTTC

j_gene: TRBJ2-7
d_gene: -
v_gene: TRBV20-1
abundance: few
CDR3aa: CSATPRLVRDEQYF
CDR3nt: TGCAGTGCAACCCCTCGACTAGTACGGGACGAGCAGTACTTC

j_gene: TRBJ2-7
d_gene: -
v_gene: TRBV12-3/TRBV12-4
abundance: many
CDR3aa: CASSLQEAFYEQYF
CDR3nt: TGTGCCAGCAGTCTACAGGAAGCATTCTACGAGCAGTACTTC

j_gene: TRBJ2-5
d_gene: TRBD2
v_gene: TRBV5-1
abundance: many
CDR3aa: CASSLGVGGQETQYF
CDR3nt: TGCGCCAGCAGCTTGGGGGTCGGGGGGCAAGAGACCCAGTACTTC

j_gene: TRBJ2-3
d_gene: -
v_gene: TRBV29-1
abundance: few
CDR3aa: CSATGRGSTDTQYF
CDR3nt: TGCAGCGCAACAGGGCGGGGTAGCACAGATACGCAGTATTTT

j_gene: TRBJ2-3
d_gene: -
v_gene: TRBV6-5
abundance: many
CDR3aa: CASSYKPSYADTQYF
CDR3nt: TGTGCCAGCAGTTACAAGCCTAGCTATGCAGATACGCAGTATTTT

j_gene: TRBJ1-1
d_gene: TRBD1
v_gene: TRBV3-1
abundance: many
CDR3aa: CASSRQGIMNTEAFF
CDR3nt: TGTGCCAGCAGCCGACAGGGCATCATGAACACTGAAGCTTTCTTT

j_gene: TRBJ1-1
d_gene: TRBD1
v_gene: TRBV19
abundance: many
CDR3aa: CASSTSGGRSEAFF
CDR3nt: TGTGCCAGTAGTACTTCAGGGGGCAGGTCTGAAGCTTTCTTT

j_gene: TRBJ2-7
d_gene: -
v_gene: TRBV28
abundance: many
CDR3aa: CASSFRTYEQYF
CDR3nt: TGTGCCAGCAGTTTCCGCACCTACGAGCAGTACTTC

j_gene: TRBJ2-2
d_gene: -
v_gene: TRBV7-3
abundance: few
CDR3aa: CASSFGQRGTGELFF
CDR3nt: TGTGCCAGCAGCTTTGGACAGCGGGGCACCGGGGAGCTGTTTTTT

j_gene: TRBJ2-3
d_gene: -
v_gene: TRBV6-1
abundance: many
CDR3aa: CASSERGTDTQYF
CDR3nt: TGTGCCAGCAGTGAAAGGGGGACAGATACGCAGTATTTT

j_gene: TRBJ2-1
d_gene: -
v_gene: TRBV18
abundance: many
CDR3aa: CASSPRLSKGNEQFF
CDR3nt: TGTGCCAGCTCACCACGGCTTAGTAAAGGCAATGAGCAGTTCTTC

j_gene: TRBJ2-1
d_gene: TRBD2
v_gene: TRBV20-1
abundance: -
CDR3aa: CSASKGTSISDEQFF
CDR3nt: TGCAGTGCTAGCAAAGGGACTAGCATCAGCGATGAGCAGTTCTTC

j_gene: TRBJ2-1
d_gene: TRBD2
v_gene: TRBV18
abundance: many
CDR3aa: CASSPPKPGLEKNEQFF
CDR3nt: TGTGCCAGCTCACCACCGAAACCGGGACTAGAGAAGAATGAGCAGTTCTTC

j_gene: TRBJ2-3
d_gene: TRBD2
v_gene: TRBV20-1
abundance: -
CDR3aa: CSASLAGGGDTQYF
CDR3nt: TGCAGTGCTAGTCTGGCGGGAGGGGGAGATACGCAGTATTTT

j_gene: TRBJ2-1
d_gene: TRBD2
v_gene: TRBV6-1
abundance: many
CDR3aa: CASSSLEAGGSEQFF
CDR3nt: TGTGCCAGCAGTTCCCTCGAGGCGGGAGGATCCGAGCAGTTCTTC